The present entry profiles one TCR beta chain with its context. This sample was included in a study of blood T cell repertoires in COVID-19. CDR1 and CDR2 (germline): SEHNR, FQNEAQ (reference sequence). This CDR3 contains 15 residues. Unmatched junction bases numbered 8, after V lost 2 bases and J lost 9 bases. Libraries were prepared by immunoSEQ multiplex PCR; TCRdb keeps only in-frame clonotypes and omits some of them. The repertoire holds tens of thousands of clones, with around 88% as singletons. The specimen was peripheral blood. The TCR comes from a woman older than 75 with acute or convalescent COVID-19. V is TRBV7-9 and J is TRBJ2-1; the match to TRBD1 covers 9 bases. The CDR3, as DNA: TGTGCCAGCAGCTTACGGGACAGGGCGAGCGGTGAGCAGTTCTTC. It codes for CASSLRDRASGEQFF.